This T cell receptor (beta chain) derives from a study of long-term antiretroviral therapy in people with HIV. An immunoSEQ assay, version v3.0, was performed at survey level. Only in-frame clones appear in the TCRdb table, and some are missing; sequencing was by immunoSEQ multiplex PCR. The sample includes 15,000 to 20,000 clones, less than 85% seen only once; the top ten take around an eighth. CDR3 length: 16 residues. Germline V gives CDR1 SGHRS, CDR2 YFSETQ. Trimming stripped 5 bases from V and 5 bases from J, with 22 bases between. This clone was seen once. The material was unsorted PBMCs, obtained 0.5 years before starting antiretroviral therapy. The sequence came from a woman aged 50 to 65 with HIV. The chain recombines TRBV5-1 with TRBJ1-1; TRBD1 is a possible D gene (5 bases). Here the CDR3 DNA reads TGCGCCAGCAGTTCTAGGTCGGGACGGGGGGGGACTGAAGCTTTCTTT. Residues: CASSSRSGRGGTEAFF.